This TCR beta chain was observed in a study of T cells in Graves' hyperthyroidism and ophthalmopathy. Germline loops: CDR1 MDHEN, CDR2 SYDVKM. The CDR3 is 13 residues long. Between the trimmed V and J ends, which lost 6 bases and 0 bases, there was a span of 9 bases. Amplified regions were TCR beta CDR3 sequences from RNA transcripts. The TCR CDR3 first-round RT-PCR relied on the HTBI primer set. MiXCR, applied by TCRdb to the multiplex PCR reads, yields one record per CDR3 protein. There are some 560,000 distinct CDR3 sequences in the sample; roughly 15% occur only once, and around 14% lies in the top ten. This clonotype was seen many times. Its target is not known. Study-wide points: Most thyroid clonotypes expanded above 0.001 were also detected in blood.

Every diagnosis used clinical symptoms, serum thyroxine and TRAb, thyroid ultrasound and orbital computed tomography. This chain links TRBV28 with TRBJ2-7; D unclear. Sequenced material: blood. The clonotype was recovered from a woman aged 40-49 years with Graves' hyperthyroidism. In nucleotides, the CDR3 is TGTGCCAGCAGCCACATTAGCTCCTACGAGCAGTACTTC. It translates to CASSHISSYEQYF.